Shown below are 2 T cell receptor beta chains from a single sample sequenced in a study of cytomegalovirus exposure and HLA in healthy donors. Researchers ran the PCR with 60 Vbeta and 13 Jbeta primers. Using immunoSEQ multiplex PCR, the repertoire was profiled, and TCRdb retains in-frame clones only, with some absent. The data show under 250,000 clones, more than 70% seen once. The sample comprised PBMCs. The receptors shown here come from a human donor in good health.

The CDR3 reads CASSWGAGRSKNEQYF. The DNA for the CDR3 is TGTGCCAGCAGTTGGGGAGCGGGACGGAGTAAGAACGAGCAGTACTTC. This rearrangement joins TRBV28 to TRBJ2-7, with 7 bases fitting TRBD2. The CDR3 consists of 16 residues. Germline trimming cut 4 bases from V and 5 bases from J; bases unmatched to any gene: 14. CDR1 is MDHEN and CDR2 is SYDVKM in the germline V gene.

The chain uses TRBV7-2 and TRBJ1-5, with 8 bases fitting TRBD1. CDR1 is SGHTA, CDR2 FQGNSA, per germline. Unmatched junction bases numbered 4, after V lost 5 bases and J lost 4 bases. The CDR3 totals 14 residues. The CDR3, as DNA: TGTGCCAGCAGCCTTGGACAGGGAAATCAGCCCCAGCATTTT. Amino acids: CASSLGQGNQPQHF.